These T cell receptor beta chains were read from a single sample in a study of CXCR3-negative and CXCR3-positive naive CD8 T cells. TCRdb reprocessed the 5' RACE reads and stores each CDR3 protein as one record, lacking DNA. This sample lists roughly 56,000 distinct CDR3 sequences; its ten largest clones have about 0.43%. Material: naive CXCR3- CD8+ T cells from blood. These receptors all stem from a human donor in good health. Some clones in this sample may be carry-over from other donors' samples. The CDR3 runs from the conserved cysteine through the conserved F or W.

j_call v_call cdr3_aa
TRBJ1-2 TRBV29-1 CSVEGGTDSKIANYGYTF
TRBJ2-7 TRBV27 CASSWGTAYEQYF
TRBJ2-7 TRBV3-1 CASSPGPDYEQYF
TRBJ2-7 TRBV4-3 CASSQSQGSYEQYF
TRBJ2-2 TRBV27 CASSSDRGGTGELFF
TRBJ2-7 TRBV6-6 CASSPPTGSNEQYF
TRBJ2-3 TRBV29-1 CSVDLIRASGDRDTQYF
TRBJ1-1 TRBV29-1 CSVLGLGTEAFF
TRBJ1-2 TRBV11-2 CASSGIYYGYTF
TRBJ1-1 TRBV27 CASSNYPSNTEAFF
TRBJ1-2 TRBV29-1 CSVRADYGYTF
TRBJ1-4 TRBV28 CASSPTGVATNEKLFF
TRBJ2-1 TRBV7-9 CASSLLNPSPYNEQFF
TRBJ2-1 TRBV28 CASSLPAGEQFF
TRBJ2-7 TRBV29-1 CSARDSTYEQYF
TRBJ2-7 TRBV19 CASSIGLRESSYEQYF
TRBJ2-7 TRBV7-2 CASSLASGGSYEQYF
TRBJ2-7 TRBV7-8 CASSPGTVYHEQYF
TRBJ2-5 TRBV9 CASSVEVQTASQETQYF
TRBJ2-7 TRBV4-3 CASSQGTSGHYEQYF
TRBJ2-7 TRBV5-1 CASRIPSSYEQYF
TRBJ2-5 TRBV7-2 CASSLGGEGWTQYF
TRBJ2-2 TRBV16 CASSPLLAAYTGELFF
TRBJ2-7 TRBV7-8 CASSSTGGGFYEQYF
TRBJ2-3 TRBV27 CASSPGHWTDTQYF
TRBJ2-7 TRBV4-3 CASSQERDTPYEQYF
TRBJ2-3 TRBV12-3/TRBV12-4 CASRPVVAGGLSGTDTQYF
TRBJ2-7 TRBV12-3/TRBV12-4 CTSTSDAYEQYF
TRBJ2-7 TRBV29-1 CSVAPTQLLGEQYF
TRBJ1-5 TRBV5-1 CASSLASGDQPQHF
TRBJ2-1 TRBV15 CATSSPAQEQFF
TRBJ2-3 TRBV7-3 CASSLQPLRVGEDTQYF
TRBJ2-3 TRBV7-9 CASSLPHLGIAYPTDTQYF
TRBJ2-3 TRBV4-3 CASSQDRADTDTQYF
TRBJ2-7 TRBV7-9 CASSLGEPRDGSSYEQYF
TRBJ2-7 TRBV20-1 CSARHGTGGFEQYF
TRBJ1-1 TRBV29-1 CSVEEGLGGPEAFF
TRBJ1-1 TRBV12-3/TRBV12-4 CASSPDIRPTFEAFF
TRBJ2-7 TRBV7-9 CASSSGASSPDEQYF
TRBJ1-1 TRBV29-1 CSVGGPVKGEDTEAFF
TRBJ1-5 TRBV12-3/TRBV12-4 CASSGGPPYSNQPQHF
TRBJ2-7 TRBV7-2 CASTPVQGDSYEQYF
TRBJ2-1 TRBV28 CASSFVNEQFF
TRBJ2-1 TRBV19 CASSILHQNEQFF
TRBJ2-1 TRBV6-4 CASSLQANPYNEQFF
TRBJ2-7 TRBV9 CASSVAPVDRGREQYF
TRBJ2-7 TRBV3-1 CTSTEGGLYEQYF
TRBJ2-3 TRBV12-3/TRBV12-4 CASSSLAGDRDTQYF
TRBJ2-5 TRBV7-9 CASEQGSQETQYF
TRBJ1-5 TRBV7-2 CASSLATDNQPQHF
TRBJ2-7 TRBV7-9 CASSLVLAAAYEQYF
TRBJ2-3 TRBV28 CASSPLGTSTDTQYF
TRBJ1-3 TRBV2 CASSETTGGSGNTIYF